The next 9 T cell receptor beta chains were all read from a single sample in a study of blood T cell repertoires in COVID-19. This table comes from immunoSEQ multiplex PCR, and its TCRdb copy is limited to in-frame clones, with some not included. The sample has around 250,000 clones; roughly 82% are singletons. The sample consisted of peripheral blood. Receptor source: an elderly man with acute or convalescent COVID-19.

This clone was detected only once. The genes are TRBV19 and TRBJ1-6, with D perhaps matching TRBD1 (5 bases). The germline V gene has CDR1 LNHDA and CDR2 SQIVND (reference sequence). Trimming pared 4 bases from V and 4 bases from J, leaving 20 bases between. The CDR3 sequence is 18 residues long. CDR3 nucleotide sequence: TGTGCCAGTAGTAGCCCTCAAAGGGGTCAAATGTATAATTCACCCCTCCACTTT. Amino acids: CASSSPQRGQMYNSPLHF.

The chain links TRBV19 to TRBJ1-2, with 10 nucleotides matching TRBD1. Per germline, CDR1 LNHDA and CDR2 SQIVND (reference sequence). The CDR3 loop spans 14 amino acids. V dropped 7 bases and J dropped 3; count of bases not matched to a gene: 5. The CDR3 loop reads CASMGQGTHYGYTF. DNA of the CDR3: TGTGCCAGTATGGGACAGGGGACCCACTATGGCTACACCTTC.

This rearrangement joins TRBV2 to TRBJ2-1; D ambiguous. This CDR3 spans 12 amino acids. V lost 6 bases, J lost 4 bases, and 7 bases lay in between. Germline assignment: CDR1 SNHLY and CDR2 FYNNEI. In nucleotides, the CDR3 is TGTGCCAGCAGAGACACTTACAATGAGCAGTTCTTC. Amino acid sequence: CASRDTYNEQFF.

CDR3 in amino acids: CASSAEGTTYNEQFF. CDR3 coding DNA: TGTGCCAGCAGCGCGGAGGGGACCACCTACAATGAGCAGTTCTTC. The chain links TRBV9 to TRBJ2-1, with D possibly being TRBD2 (6 bases). The CDR3 has 15 residues. V lost 3 bases, J lost 2 bases, and 12 bases lay in between. CDR1 SGDLS and CDR2 YYNGEE come from the germline V gene.

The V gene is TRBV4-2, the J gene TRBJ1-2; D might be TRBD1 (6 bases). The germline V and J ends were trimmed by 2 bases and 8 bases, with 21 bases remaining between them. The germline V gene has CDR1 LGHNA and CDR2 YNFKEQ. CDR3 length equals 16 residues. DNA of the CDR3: TGTGCCAGCAGCCAAAATCAGGGGATTAGGGTTTTCGGCTACACCTTC. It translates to CASSQNQGIRVFGYTF.

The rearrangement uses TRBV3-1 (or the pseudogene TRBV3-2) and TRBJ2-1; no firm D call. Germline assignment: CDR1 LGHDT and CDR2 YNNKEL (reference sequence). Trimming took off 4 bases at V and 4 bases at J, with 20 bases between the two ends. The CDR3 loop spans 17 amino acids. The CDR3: CASSLLDQAWAYNEQFF. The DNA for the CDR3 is TGTGCCAGCAGCCTTTTAGACCAAGCCTGGGCTTACAATGAGCAGTTCTTC.

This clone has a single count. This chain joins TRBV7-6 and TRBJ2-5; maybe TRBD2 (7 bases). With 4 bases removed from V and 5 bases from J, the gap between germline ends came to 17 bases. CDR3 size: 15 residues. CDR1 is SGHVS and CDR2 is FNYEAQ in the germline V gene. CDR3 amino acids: CASSSYGGRQETQYF. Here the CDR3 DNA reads TGTGCCAGCAGCTCGTACGGGGGGCGACAGGAGACCCAGTACTTC. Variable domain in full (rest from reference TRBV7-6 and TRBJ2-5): GAGVSQSPRYKVTKRGQDVALRCDPISGHVSLYWYRQALGQGPEFLTYFNYEAQQDKSGLPNDRFSAERPEGSISTLTIQRTEQRDSAMYRCASSSYGGRQETQYFGPGTRLLVL.

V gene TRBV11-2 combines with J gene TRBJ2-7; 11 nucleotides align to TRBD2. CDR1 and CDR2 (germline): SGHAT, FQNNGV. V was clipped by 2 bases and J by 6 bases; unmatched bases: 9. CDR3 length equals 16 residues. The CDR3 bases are TGTGCCAGCAGCTTAAGGCCGGGCACTAGCGGGAGCGAGCAGTACTTC. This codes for CASSLRPGTSGSEQYF. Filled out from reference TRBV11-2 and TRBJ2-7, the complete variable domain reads EAGVAQSPRYKIIEKRQSVAFWCNPISGHATLYWYQQILGQGPKLLIQFQNNGVVDDSQLPKDRFSAERLKGVDSTLKIQPAKLEDSAVYLCASSLRPGTSGSEQYFGPGTRLTVT.

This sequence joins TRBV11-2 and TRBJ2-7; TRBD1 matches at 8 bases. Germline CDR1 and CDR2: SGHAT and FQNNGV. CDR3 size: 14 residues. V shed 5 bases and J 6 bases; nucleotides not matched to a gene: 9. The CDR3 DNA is TGTGCCAGCAGCCCGCCGGGAACAGGGGGCGAGCAGTACTTC. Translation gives CASSPPGTGGEQYF. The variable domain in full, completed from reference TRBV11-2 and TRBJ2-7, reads EAGVAQSPRYKIIEKRQSVAFWCNPISGHATLYWYQQILGQGPKLLIQFQNNGVVDDSQLPKDRFSAERLKGVDSTLKIQPAKLEDSAVYLCASSPPGTGGEQYFGPGTRLTVT.